These 28 T cell receptor beta chains share one sample of origin, sequenced in a study of response to subunit inactivated influenza vaccine. TCRdb passed the RT-PCR reads through MiXCR, listing each CDR3 protein once. The profile shows over 800,000 distinct CDR3 sequences, around 20% of them singletons. Specimen: PBMCs from blood, collected roughly 5 days after vaccination. Receptors were obtained from a man aged 50-60 years who received an inactivated influenza vaccine.

This clonotype was counted a few times. The gene calls are TRBV5-1 and TRBJ2-7; the match to TRBD2 covers 11 bases. The CDR3 runs to 15 residues. Germline CDR1 reads SGHRS; CDR2 reads YFSETQ. With V trimmed by 4 bases and J by 2 bases, 5 bases remained unmatched. This chain's CDR3 is CASSPLAGVAYEQYF. CDR3 DNA sequence: TGCGCCAGCAGCCCACTAGCGGGAGTAGCCTACGAGCAGTACTTC.

This clonotype came up many times. The rearrangement links TRBV5-1 to TRBJ2-1, with TRBD2 matching 12 bases. V shed 3 bases and J 8 bases; nucleotides not matched to a gene: 3. The CDR3 contains 14 residues. CDR1 and CDR2 (germline): SGHRS, YFSETQ. The CDR3 reads CASSSLAGGHEQFF. The CDR3 DNA reads as TGCGCCAGCAGCTCCCTAGCGGGGGGGCATGAGCAGTTCTTC.

This clonotype was recorded a few times. The CDR3 DNA reads as TGTGCCAGCAGTTACTCACAGACCTCCTATGGCTACACCTTC. Residues: CASSYSQTSYGYTF. The J gene is TRBJ1-2, the V gene TRBV6-2 or TRBV6-3; unclear D gene. CDR3 size: 14 residues. Germline CDR1 MNHEY, CDR2 SVGEGT. Trimming took off 0 bases at V and 4 bases at J, with 9 bases between the two ends.

This clonotype was recorded many times. This CDR3 is CASSQRDSQETQYF. The CDR3 DNA is TGTGCCAGCAGCCAACGGGACAGCCAAGAGACCCAGTACTTC. The chain couples TRBV4-2 to TRBJ2-5; 7 bases map to TRBD1. The CDR3 consists of 14 residues. Germline CDR1 reads LGHNA; CDR2 reads YNFKEQ. Germline trimming cut 2 bases from V and 1 base from J; bases unmatched to any gene: 1.

The J gene is TRBJ1-1, the V gene TRBV12-3 or TRBV12-4; 11 nucleotides line up with TRBD1. The CDR3 totals 16 residues. V dropped 5 bases and J dropped 3; count of bases not matched to a gene: 8. CDR3 protein: CASSPPGTGGDTEAFF. The CDR3 DNA reads as TGTGCCAGCAGTCCCCCCGGGACAGGGGGGGACACTGAAGCTTTCTTT.

This clonotype came up a few times. The V call is TRBV7-2, the J call TRBJ2-7; D is perhaps TRBD2 (5 bases). The germline V gene has CDR1 SGHTA and CDR2 FQGNSA. V was cut by 5 bases and J by 6 bases, with 20 bases left in between. CDR3 length equals 15 residues. Written as DNA, the CDR3 is TGTGCCAGCAGCCAGATAGCGTCGGGAATGGCCGAGCAGTACTTC. Its protein product is CASSQIASGMAEQYF.

The CDR3 coding sequence is TGTGCCAGCAGCCAAGATCAGTTTCAGGGGTACTATGGCTACACCTTC. Amino acid sequence: CASSQDQFQGYYGYTF. V and J are TRBV14 and TRBJ1-2, with TRBD1 as a possible D gene (6 bases). V dropped 0 bases and J dropped 3 bases, with 14 bases sitting between them. The germline V gene encodes CDR1 SGHDN and CDR2 FVKESK. This CDR3 contains 16 residues. The full variable domain, its missing parts supplied by reference TRBV14 and TRBJ1-2, is EAGVTQFPSHSVIEKGQTVTLRCDPISGHDNLYWYRRVMGKEIKFLLHFVKESKQDESGMPNNRFLAERTGGTYSTLKVQPAELEDSGVYFCASSQDQFQGYYGYTFGSGTRLTVV.

This clonotype was picked up many times. This chain connects TRBV4-3 to TRBJ1-1; D is undetermined. V lost 0 bases and J lost 4, with 12 bases in between. This CDR3 is 15 amino acids long. Germline CDR1 and CDR2: LGHNA and YSLEER. The CDR3 DNA reads as TGCGCCAGCAGCCAAGATCTTCGCAGGCGCACTGAAGCTTTCTTT. Its translation: CASSQDLRRRTEAFF.

The chain is built from TRBV27 and TRBJ2-2; D call uncertain. The germline V and J ends were trimmed by 6 bases and 7 bases, with 12 bases remaining between them. The CDR3 consists of 13 residues. Looked up from germline, CDR1 is MNHEY and CDR2 is SMNVEV (reference sequence). In DNA, the CDR3 is TGTGCCAGCAGCTTAGATGTCGTCGGGGAGCTGTTTTTT. Residues: CASSLDVVGELFF.

This clonotype was counted only a few times. The CDR3 DNA sequence: TGTGCCAGCAGCTTAGCAGGGACAGGCGGACACAATGAGCAGTTCTTC. The encoded protein is CASSLAGTGGHNEQFF. This chain joins TRBV7-2 and TRBJ2-1; TRBD1 agrees at 8 bases. The trim removed 0 bases at V and 5 bases at J, leaving 6 bases unmatched. Germline CDR1 SGHTA, CDR2 FQGNSA. The CDR3 has 16 amino acids.

The rearrangement joins TRBV24-1 to TRBJ1-3; D unresolved. The CDR3 is 14 amino acids. In germline, CDR1 is KGHDR, CDR2 SFDVKD. V lost 4 bases and J lost 2, with 8 bases in between. The CDR3 DNA sequence: TGTGCCACCAGTGAGGGCAGACCTGGAAACACCATATATTTT. Protein sequence: CATSEGRPGNTIYF.

This clonotype has a handful of counts. This chain uses TRBV7-9 with TRBJ1-2; D ambiguous. The CDR3 is 15 residues long. V lost 1 base to trimming and J lost 5 bases, with 14 bases between them. CDR1 and CDR2 (germline): SEHNR, FQNEAQ (reference sequence). The CDR3 DNA follows: TGTGCCAGCAGCTTAGGGACCTCAAAAGGATATGGCTACACCTTC. Translation gives CASSLGTSKGYGYTF. The whole variable domain, filled in from reference TRBV7-9 and TRBJ1-2, reads DTGVSQNPRHKITKRGQNVTFRCDPISEHNRLYWYRQTLGQGPEFLTYFQNEAQLEKSRLLSDRFSAERPKGSFSTLEIQRTEQGDSAMYLCASSLGTSKGYGYTFGSGTRLTVV.

This clonotype was counted once. The V and J genes are TRBV5-5 and TRBJ2-3; 9 bases are a match to TRBD2. CDR1 SGHKS and CDR2 YYEKEE come from the germline V gene (reference sequence). The CDR3 loop spans 17 amino acids. V dropped 2 bases and J dropped 5; count of bases not matched to a gene: 12. The chain's CDR3 is CASSFFQAGGSKDTQYF. The CDR3 nucleotides are TGTGCCAGCAGCTTCTTTCAGGCGGGGGGGTCCAAAGATACGCAGTATTTT. The full variable domain, its missing parts supplied by reference TRBV5-5 and TRBJ2-3, is DAGVTQSPTHLIKTRGQQVTLRCSPISGHKSVSWYQQVLGQGPQFIFQYYEKEERGRGNFPDRFSARQFPNYSSELNVNALLLGDSALYLCASSFFQAGGSKDTQYFGPGTRLTVL.

This chain uses TRBV7-9 with TRBJ2-3, with 7 bases identical to TRBD1. The CDR3 runs 16 residues. Germline lookup yields CDR1 SEHNR and CDR2 FQNEAQ (reference sequence). V trimming: 0 bases; J trimming: 0 bases; junction bases outside the gene matches: 3. In nucleotides, the CDR3 is TGTGCCAGCAGCTTAGCCGGGACAGCTAGCACAGATACGCAGTATTTT. Amino acids: CASSLAGTASTDTQYF.

The J gene is TRBJ2-3, the V gene TRBV27; a weak D match, TRBD2 (5 bases). V was shortened by 8 bases and J by 0 bases, with 18 bases between the two germline ends. CDR3 length: 16 amino acids. The germline V gene encodes CDR1 MNHEY and CDR2 SMNVEV (reference sequence). Here the CDR3 DNA reads TGTGCCAGCTCGTTTCTCCGGACTCGTAGCACAGATACGCAGTATTTT. Translating it yields CASSFLRTRSTDTQYF.

The V call is TRBV20-1, the J call TRBJ2-7, with unresolved D. The CDR3 spans 13 residues. Germline CDR1 is DFQATT and CDR2 is SNEGSKA (reference sequence). The V gene lost 0 bases and the J gene lost 0 bases, with 6 bases spanning the gap. CDR3 nucleotide sequence: TGCAGTGCTAGAGACCAGGTCTCCTACGAGCAGTACTTC. Translating gives CSARDQVSYEQYF.

There are a few counts of this clonotype. The V gene is TRBV5-1, the J gene TRBJ2-5, with a weak D call TRBD1 (6 bases). CDR3 length equals 14 residues. V lost 1 base, J lost 3 bases, and 10 bases lay in between. Germline loops: CDR1 SGHRS, CDR2 YFSETQ. CDR3 bases: TGCGCCAGCAGCTTGCGACAGGCCGAAGAGACCCAGTACTTC. It translates to CASSLRQAEETQYF.

The chain couples TRBV4-2 to TRBJ2-7; 7 nucleotides agree with TRBD1. After removal of 3 bases from V and 9 bases from J, the junction contained 11 bases not matched to a gene. Germline V gene data show CDR1 as LGHNA and CDR2 as YNFKEQ. The CDR3 is 14 amino acids. CDR3 region: CASSQVGGGQAQYF. In DNA form, the CDR3 reads TGTGCCAGCAGCCAGGTAGGGGGTGGACAGGCGCAGTACTTC.

A remark on this clonotype: The germline gene is not matched at one end of the junction; a read error may be the cause. The rearrangement links TRBV5-1 to TRBJ2-2; weak D call: TRBD2 (5 bases). CDR1 is SGHRS, CDR2 YFSETQ, per germline. The length of the CDR3 is 17 residues. In DNA form, the CDR3 reads TGCGCCAGCAGCTTGGCCGTCGCTGGGATCAACACCGGGGAGCTGCTTTTT. The encoded protein is CASSLAVAGINTGELLF.

The rearrangement uses TRBV24-1 and TRBJ2-1; D is undetermined. Germline CDR1 reads KGHDR; CDR2 reads SFDVKD. V lost 0 bases and J lost 9, with 8 bases in between. The CDR3 totals 13 residues. The CDR3 DNA follows: TGTGCCACCAGTGATTTGAGAGGAATTGAGCAGTTCTTC. Amino acids: CATSDLRGIEQFF.

This clonotype was observed a few times. This chain uses TRBV20-1 with TRBJ2-7; 8 positions match TRBD1. CDR1 and CDR2 from the germline V gene are DFQATT and SNEGSKA (reference sequence). V dropped 0 bases and J dropped 2; count of bases not matched to a gene: 9. The CDR3 spans 16 residues. Written as DNA, the CDR3 is TGCAGTGCTAGAGATGGATGGGGGGACAGGACCTACGAGCAGTACTTC. This gives the protein CSARDGWGDRTYEQYF.

This sequence joins TRBV6-2 or TRBV6-3 and TRBJ2-5; 9 bases match TRBD1. V lost 2 bases to trimming and J lost 4 bases; unmatched junction nucleotides: 5. Germline lookup yields CDR1 MNHEY and CDR2 SVGEGT. The CDR3 extends over 15 amino acids. Here the CDR3 reads CASSYRDRVGETQYF. In DNA form, the CDR3 reads TGTGCCAGCAGTTACCGGGACAGGGTAGGAGAGACCCAGTACTTC.

The rearrangement links TRBV7-2 to TRBJ2-7; 7 bases agree with TRBD1. CDR3 length: 13 residues. V trimming: 5 bases; J trimming: 5 bases; junction bases outside the gene matches: 6. Germline assignment: CDR1 SGHTA and CDR2 FQGNSA. CDR3 nucleotide sequence: TGTGCCAGCAGCACAACAGGGGATCACGAGCAGTACTTC. It codes for CASSTTGDHEQYF. Drawing the rest from reference TRBV7-2 and TRBJ2-7, the complete variable domain is GAGVSQSPSNKVTEKGKDVELRCDPISGHTALYWYRQSLGQGLEFLIYFQGNSAPDKSGLPSDRFSAERTGGSVSTLTIQRTQQEDSAVYLCASSTTGDHEQYFGPGTRLTVT.

This clonotype showed up just a few times. The chain uses TRBV20-1 and TRBJ2-4; D is unclear. CDR1 and CDR2 from the germline V gene are DFQATT and SNEGSKA (reference sequence). CDR3 length: 12 residues. With 0 bases removed from V and 4 bases from J, the gap between germline ends came to 4 bases. CDR3 amino acids: CSARDRKNIQYF. In DNA, the CDR3 is TGCAGTGCTAGAGATCGGAAAAACATTCAGTACTTC.

This chain connects TRBV6-5 to TRBJ2-3; D is possibly TRBD1 (5 bases). There are 14 residues in the CDR3. The germline V gene encodes CDR1 MNHEY and CDR2 SVGAGI. The V and J ends lost 5 bases and 4 bases respectively, with 13 bases between them. CDR3 protein: CASSNRYRSDTQYF. CDR3 bases: TGTGCCAGCAGTAACCGATACAGGTCAGATACGCAGTATTTT.

This clonotype occurred many times. This sequence may be a read error, since a much larger clone differs from it by one base. The chain is built from TRBV6-2 or TRBV6-3 and TRBJ2-7; D gene uncertain. This CDR3 has 11 amino acids. Germline V CDR1 and CDR2: MNHEY, SVGEGT. Trimming removed 1 base at V and 3 bases at J, with 1 base between. DNA for the CDR3: TGTGCCAGCAGTTACTTCTACGAGCAGTACTTC. This gives the protein CASSYFYEQYF.

On this clonotype itself: A read error may be the cause here, since a much bigger clone is one base away. The CDR3 coding sequence is TGTGCCAGCAGTGAAGACTACGAGCAGTACTTC. Translated, it gives CASSEDYEQYF. The gene calls are TRBV2 and TRBJ2-7; D unclear. Deletions cut 1 base from V and 3 bases from J, with 1 base between. The V gene's germline CDR1 is SNHLY and CDR2 FYNNEI. This CDR3 has 11 amino acids. Drawing the rest from reference TRBV2 and TRBJ2-7, the complete variable domain is EPEVTQTPSHQVTQMGQEVILRCVPISNHLYFYWYRQILGQKVEFLVSFYNNEISEKSEIFDDQFSVERPDGSNFTLKIRSTKLEDSAMYFCASSEDYEQYFGPGTRLTVT.

The rearrangement joins TRBV6-5 to TRBJ2-7; 11 bases fit TRBD2. The CDR3 extends over 15 amino acids. Trimming took 4 bases from V and 3 from J; bases not matched to a gene: 5. The germline V gene has CDR1 MNHEY and CDR2 SVGAGI. The DNA of the CDR3 is TGTGCCAGCAGTTTAGCGGGAGGGGACCTCTACGAGCAGTACTTC. Translated: CASSLAGGDLYEQYF.